This is a list of T cell receptor beta chains from one sample in a study of blood T cell repertoires in COVID-19. TCRdb keeps only in-frame clones here, not all; method: immunoSEQ multiplex PCR. Among about 320,000 clones listed, 90% were seen once. Material for sequencing was PBMCs or T cells enriched from blood (not recorded which). The receptor set was obtained from a young woman who had been exposed to COVID-19. CDR3s include the opening cysteine and the closing phenylalanine or tryptophan. Clone size is stated in some rows and not others, as once, few, many or a class when expanded.

V: TRBV2
J: TRBJ1-1
size: .
CDR3: CASSEALGGGDTEAFF

V: TRBV24-1
J: TRBJ2-5
size: .
CDR3: CAIHSGRQETQYF

V: TRBV6-2/TRBV6-3
J: TRBJ1-1
size: .
CDR3: CASSNRRSIYTEAFF

V: TRBV5-4
J: TRBJ1-1
size: .
CDR3: CASSPSRVVTEAFF

V: TRBV7-6
J: TRBJ1-5
size: .
CDR3: CASSLPGPYNQPQHF

V: TRBV4-1
J: TRBJ1-2
size: .
CDR3: CASSQGQGQANYGYTF

V: TRBV27
J: TRBJ2-1
size: .
CDR3: CASTPTGPSYNEQFF

V: TRBV29-1
J: TRBJ2-3
size: .
CDR3: CSVEGASATDTQYF

V: TRBV7-9
J: TRBJ1-4
size: .
CDR3: CASSPTGGRTNEKLFF

V: TRBV14
J: TRBJ1-2
size: .
CDR3: CASSPRAGSGYTF

V: TRBV19
J: TRBJ2-2
size: .
CDR3: CASTRTGNTGELFF

V: TRBV5-1
J: TRBJ1-1
size: .
CDR3: CASSLAQGAGEAFF

V: TRBV4-3
J: TRBJ2-7
size: .
CDR3: CASSHTGTGINEQYF

V: TRBV5-6
J: TRBJ2-7
size: once
CDR3: CASSSTTGAGSYEQYF

V: TRBV6-5
J: TRBJ1-2
size: .
CDR3: CASSRTGAYGYTF

V: TRBV2
J: TRBJ1-2
size: .
CDR3: CASSDSQITYGYTF

V: TRBV27
J: TRBJ2-6
size: .
CDR3: CASSLSGANVLTF

V: TRBV5-1
J: TRBJ1-2
size: once
CDR3: CASSLGPGVYGYTF

V: TRBV9
J: TRBJ1-1
size: .
CDR3: CASSPQGRMNTEAFF

V: TRBV14
J: TRBJ2-1
size: .
CDR3: CASSLRAGGRNEQFF

V: TRBV5-1
J: TRBJ1-6
size: .
CDR3: CASSLRRGGSPLHF

V: TRBV3-1/TRBV3-2
J: TRBJ2-3
size: .
CDR3: CASQPRGSTDTQYF

V: TRBV5-4
J: TRBJ2-7
size: .
CDR3: CASSLAPGQGMNEQYF

V: TRBV9
J: TRBJ2-3
size: .
CDR3: CASSPPGGWGTDTQYF

V: TRBV19
J: TRBJ2-3
size: .
CDR3: CASSTPGLKAADTQYF

V: TRBV3-1/TRBV3-2
J: TRBJ2-1
size: .
CDR3: CASSQGDIEQFF

V: TRBV7-9
J: TRBJ1-1
size: .
CDR3: CASSGPTGGGTEAFF

V: TRBV4-1
J: TRBJ2-2
size: once
CDR3: CASSLDRVAGELFF

V: TRBV7-8
J: TRBJ2-3
size: .
CDR3: CASSQVVAGVADTQYF

V: TRBV5-1
J: TRBJ1-2
size: once
CDR3: CASSPGGANYGYTF

V: TRBV7-9
J: TRBJ1-3
size: .
CDR3: CASSKGSGNTIYF

V: TRBV19
J: TRBJ2-3
size: .
CDR3: CASSIVPTGTVITDTQYF

V: TRBV7-9
J: TRBJ2-4
size: .
CDR3: CASSPGLAGGSDIQYF

V: TRBV11-3
J: TRBJ2-2
size: once
CDR3: CASSLDKIEGAGELFF

V: TRBV15
J: TRBJ2-3
size: many
CDR3: CATRGLADTQYF

V: TRBV2
J: TRBJ2-3
size: .
CDR3: CARSARTGGTDTQYF

V: TRBV16
J: TRBJ2-5
size: few
CDR3: CASSQSYRVKRGETQYF

V: TRBV20-1
J: TRBJ2-7
size: .
CDR3: CSARDPTKQYF

V: TRBV11-2
J: TRBJ1-3
size: once
CDR3: CASSLFGAGNGNTIYF

V: TRBV10-3
J: TRBJ1-6
size: .
CDR3: CAISEYQENSPLHF

V: TRBV6-2/TRBV6-3
J: TRBJ2-7
size: .
CDR3: CASSYGNSYEQYF

V: TRBV30
J: TRBJ1-5
size: .
CDR3: CAWSWREECQPQHF

V: TRBV29-1
J: TRBJ1-2
size: .
CDR3: CSVGRGNYGYTF

V: TRBV5-1
J: TRBJ1-3
size: few
CDR3: CASSLYPGQPPSSGNTIYF

V: TRBV7-6
J: TRBJ2-1
size: .
CDR3: CASSRTRVNEQFF